These 29 T cell receptor beta chains were all obtained from the same sample, sequenced in a study of PD-1 blockade in classical Hodgkin lymphoma. This table comes from immunoSEQ multiplex PCR, and its TCRdb copy is limited to in-frame clones, with some not included. The table lists 20,000 to 30,000 clones, about 88% of them singletons, with 6% to 6.5% in the top ten. Time point meaning: cycle 4 day 1 (C4D1), after more than 5 weeks of nivolumab. Brentuximab vedotin exposure varied, and every patient relapsed after autologous stem cell transplantation. The material was peripheral blood mononuclear cells (PBMCs), obtained before the fourth cycle of nivolumab. These receptors all come from a human donor with classical Hodgkin lymphoma.

The chain employs TRBV5-8 and TRBJ1-4, with 11 bases identical to TRBD1. The V and J ends lost 4 bases and 8 bases, in that order; junction bases with no gene match: 13. CDR3 length: 17 amino acids. Germline CDR1 SGHTS, CDR2 YDEGEE. The CDR3 DNA reads as TGTGCCAGCAGCCCCGGACAGGGGGCCATCACCAGCGAAAAACTGTTTTTT. Protein sequence: CASSPGQGAITSEKLFF.

The CDR3 region is CASSLIAGGGYNEQFF. The CDR3 DNA reads as TGTGCCAGTAGTCTTATAGCGGGAGGGGGTTACAATGAGCAGTTCTTC. V is TRBV19 and J is TRBJ2-1, with TRBD2 matching over 11 bases. The CDR3 sequence is 16 residues long. The trim removed 5 bases at V and 4 bases at J, leaving 7 bases unmatched. CDR1 is LNHDA and CDR2 is SQIVND in the germline V gene (reference sequence).

This clone was seen just once. The CDR3 spells CASKTGTGDEKLFF. CDR3 DNA sequence: TGTGCCAGCAAAACCGGGACAGGGGATGAAAAACTGTTTTTT. The chain recombines TRBV7-6 with TRBJ1-4, with 10 nucleotides matching TRBD1. The length of the CDR3 is 14 residues. From germline, CDR1 is SGHVS and CDR2 FNYEAQ. After removal of 7 bases from V and 6 bases from J, the junction contained 5 bases not matched to a gene.

The V gene is TRBV7-9, the J gene TRBJ1-1; D possibly corresponds to TRBD1 (5 bases). V was shortened by 2 bases and J by 6 bases, with 16 bases between the two germline ends. The germline CDR1 and CDR2 sequences are SEHNR and FQNEAQ (reference sequence). The CDR3 sequence is 15 residues long. The CDR3 protein is CASSLFRQGGAEAFF. Written as DNA, the CDR3 is TGTGCCAGCAGCTTATTCCGGCAGGGAGGCGCTGAAGCTTTCTTT.

The chain employs TRBV27 and TRBJ2-5; D gene uncertain. This CDR3 contains 14 residues. V dropped 5 bases and J dropped 1 base, with 11 bases sitting between them. Germline CDR1 reads MNHEY; CDR2 reads SMNVEV (reference sequence). The CDR3 sequence is CASSTYSPQETQYF. The CDR3 DNA reads TGTGCCAGCAGTACTTATAGCCCCCAAGAGACCCAGTACTTC.

The rearrangement links TRBV7-2 to TRBJ2-3, with D maybe TRBD2 (5 bases). Trimming took 2 bases from V and 10 from J, leaving 10 bases between them. The CDR3 is 12 residues long. Germline CDR1 reads SGHTA; CDR2 reads FQGNSA. The CDR3 coding sequence is TGTGCCAGCAGCTTAAACGGGGATGCGCAGTATTTT. Its protein is CASSLNGDAQYF. Supplemented by reference TRBV7-2 and TRBJ2-3, the full variable domain reads GAGVSQSPSNKVTEKGKDVELRCDPISGHTALYWYRQSLGQGLEFLIYFQGNSAPDKSGLPSDRFSAERTGGSVSTLTIQRTQQEDSAVYLCASSLNGDAQYFGPGTRLTVL.

This clone was seen a handful of times. The chain joins TRBV25-1 to TRBJ2-1, with D tentatively TRBD2 (6 bases). Germline loops: CDR1 MGHDK, CDR2 SYGVNS. The V end lost 8 bases, the J end lost 3 bases, and 20 bases lay between the germline ends. This CDR3 region has 16 residues. The chain's CDR3 is CASGDPPGLNYNEQFF. In nucleotides, the CDR3 is TGTGCCAGCGGAGACCCTCCGGGACTGAACTACAATGAGCAGTTCTTC.

This chain links TRBV19 with TRBJ2-7; D perhaps matches TRBD1 (6 bases). Germline loops: CDR1 LNHDA, CDR2 SQIVND (reference sequence). CDR3 length: 16 residues. Trimming left V 5 bases short and J 0 bases short, with 17 bases between. The chain's CDR3 is CASSPRPGHNSYEQYF. In nucleotides, the CDR3 is TGTGCCAGTAGTCCTCGACCGGGACACAACTCCTACGAGCAGTACTTC. Full variable domain (missing parts from reference TRBV19 and TRBJ2-7): DGGITQSPKYLFRKEGQNVTLSCEQNLNHDAMYWYRQDPGQGLRLIYYSQIVNDFQKGDIAEGYSVSREKKESFPLTVTSAQKNPTAFYLCASSPRPGHNSYEQYFGPGTRLTVT.

This clone appeared a few times. The chain uses TRBV10-3 and TRBJ2-2; no firm D call. CDR1 and CDR2 from the germline V gene are ENHRY and SYGVKD. V lost 7 bases to trimming and J lost 6 bases, with 9 bases between them. CDR3 size: 12 residues. The CDR3 DNA sequence: TGTGCCATCAACCAGGAATCCGGGGAGCTGTTTTTT. It encodes CAINQESGELFF.

The CDR3 protein is CASSPLGKGANSQSGYTF. The CDR3, as DNA: TGTGCCAGCAGCCCCCTTGGAAAGGGGGCGAATTCGCAGAGTGGCTACACCTTC. The genes are TRBV9 and TRBJ1-2; 7 bases are a match to TRBD1. Per germline, CDR1 SGDLS and CDR2 YYNGEE. The CDR3 totals 18 residues. J gave up 7 bases and V 4 bases, and 22 bases lay outside the gene matches.

This clone is a singleton in its sample. V is TRBV19 and J is TRBJ2-7, with no clear D. V lost 5 bases and J 0 bases, leaving 11 bases between the germline ends. The CDR3 length is 14 residues. Germline V gene data show CDR1 as LNHDA and CDR2 as SQIVND (reference sequence). CDR3 sequence (DNA): TGTGCCAGTAGTCCTTCGGCTAGCTCCTACGAGCAGTACTTC. Amino acids: CASSPSASSYEQYF. The entire variable domain, with the rest obtained from reference TRBV19 and TRBJ2-7, is as follows: DGGITQSPKYLFRKEGQNVTLSCEQNLNHDAMYWYRQDPGQGLRLIYYSQIVNDFQKGDIAEGYSVSREKKESFPLTVTSAQKNPTAFYLCASSPSASSYEQYFGPGTRLTVT.

The chain is built from TRBV4-1 and TRBJ2-2; D not resolved. The CDR3 consists of 14 residues. The germline CDR1 and CDR2 sequences are MGHRA and YSYEKL. Trimming took off 3 bases at V and 2 bases at J, with 7 bases between the two ends. CDR3 sequence reads: CASSHRANTGELFF. The CDR3 nucleotides read TGCGCCAGCAGCCATCGGGCCAACACCGGGGAGCTGTTTTTT.

V usage is TRBV12-5 and J usage is TRBJ2-7; D gene ambiguous. The CDR3 is 12 amino acids. CDR1 is LGHNT, CDR2 FRNRAP, per germline. Trimming left V 0 bases short and J 5 bases short, with 5 bases between. The CDR3 DNA follows: TGTGCTAGTGGTTTGGTAACTGACGAGCAGTACTTC. Encoded protein: CASGLVTDEQYF.

The chain couples TRBV2 to TRBJ2-1; D not resolved. Germline V gene data show CDR1 as SNHLY and CDR2 as FYNNEI. This CDR3 contains 13 residues. The ends were cut back, 3 bases at V and 0 bases at J, with 3 bases in the middle. CDR3 region: CASSDSSYNEQFF. The CDR3 DNA reads TGTGCCAGCAGTGACAGCTCCTACAATGAGCAGTTCTTC.

V is TRBV10-3 and J is TRBJ2-1; 7 nucleotides align to TRBD2. Germline V gives CDR1 ENHRY, CDR2 SYGVKD. The CDR3 totals 16 residues. The V segment lost 3 bases and the J segment 8 bases; nucleotides outside the gene matches: 13. CDR3 in DNA: TGTGCCATCAGTGACGTCCTCGGAGGGAGGGAAGATGAGCAGTTCTTC. Its protein product is CAISDVLGGREDEQFF.

The table lists this clone with a few counts. This chain uses TRBV27 with TRBJ2-2; tentatively, D is TRBD1 (5 bases). The CDR3 spans 13 residues. Germline lookup yields CDR1 MNHEY and CDR2 SMNVEV (reference sequence). With 5 bases removed from V and 4 bases from J, the gap between germline ends came to 8 bases. The CDR3 nucleotides are TGTGCCAGCAGTCAGGGTTTCACCGGGGAGCTGTTTTTT. Translating it yields CASSQGFTGELFF.

This clone was observed a handful of times. The V and J genes are TRBV6-5 and TRBJ1-6; D is perhaps TRBD1 (5 bases). V was cut by 4 bases and J by 9 bases, with 16 bases left in between. The germline gives CDR1 MNHEY, CDR2 SVGAGI. This CDR3 has 15 amino acids. CDR3 nucleotide sequence: TGTGCCAGCAGTTCCTTGGGGGAAGTGGTTTCACCCCTCCACTTT. This gives the protein CASSSLGEVVSPLHF.

The rearrangement uses TRBV10-3 and TRBJ2-3, with D possibly being TRBD1 (6 bases). Deletions cut 11 bases from V and 5 bases from J, with 20 bases between. CDR1 is ENHRY, CDR2 SYGVKD, per germline. CDR3 length: 14 residues. The CDR3 region has the DNA TGTGCCGCGGCAGGGGCCCTGAGGATAGATACGCAGTATTTT. Translated: CAAAGALRIDTQYF.

This rearrangement joins TRBV11-2 to TRBJ2-5; unclear D gene. The CDR3 runs to 13 residues. Germline V lookup: CDR1 SGHAT, CDR2 FQNNGV. V dropped 0 bases and J dropped 2 bases, with 4 bases sitting between them. DNA for the CDR3: TGTGCCAGCAGCTTAGATTGGCAAGAGACCCAGTACTTC. It encodes CASSLDWQETQYF.

The V and J genes are TRBV11-3 and TRBJ2-3; the match to TRBD2 covers 10 bases. The CDR3 has 16 amino acids. Germline loops: CDR1 SGHNT, CDR2 YENEEA. V shed 1 base and J 4 bases; nucleotides not matched to a gene: 5. In nucleotides, the CDR3 is TGTGCCAGCAGCTTAGGGCGAGCGGGAGGGGCAGATACGCAGTATTTT. Protein product: CASSLGRAGGADTQYF.

The rearrangement joins TRBV5-1 to TRBJ2-3; 9 bases are a match to TRBD1. Germline-derived CDR1 and CDR2 are SGHRS and YFSETQ. V lost 1 base and J lost 8; bases outside the gene matches: 8. The CDR3 runs 15 residues. The CDR3 region is CASSLNRDRAGTQYF. For the CDR3, the DNA is TGCGCCAGCAGCTTGAATCGGGACAGGGCGGGTACGCAGTATTTT.

The chain recombines TRBV5-1 with TRBJ2-1, with D uncertain. The CDR3 loop spans 14 amino acids. Germline loops: CDR1 SGHRS, CDR2 YFSETQ. V was cut by 1 base and J by 5 bases, with 10 bases left in between. In DNA, the CDR3 is TGCGCCAGCAGCTTGTATGGCTCGGACAATGAGCAGTTCTTC. Translation: CASSLYGSDNEQFF.

This clone occurred once. This chain connects TRBV28 to TRBJ1-5; D not certain. This CDR3 is built from 15 residues. Germline CDR1 is MDHEN and CDR2 is SYDVKM. Trimming pared 6 bases from V and 2 bases from J, leaving 14 bases between. Here the CDR3 DNA reads TGTGCCAGCAGATCGGCGGGGAGTGGCAATCAGCCCCAGCATTTT. It specifies CASRSAGSGNQPQHF.

Here the CDR3 reads CASSRRSYNSPLHF. DNA of the CDR3: TGTGCCAGCAGTAGAAGGAGTTATAATTCACCCCTCCACTTT. The chain carries TRBV28 and TRBJ1-6, with no clear D. From germline, CDR1 is MDHEN and CDR2 SYDVKM. The CDR3 is 14 amino acids. V dropped 5 bases and J dropped 4 bases, with 9 bases sitting between them.

CDR3 nucleotides: TGTGCCAGCAGTCCCACAGGGAATCAGCCCCAGCATTTT. Amino acids: CASSPTGNQPQHF. The gene calls are TRBV6-5 and TRBJ1-5; TRBD1 is a possible D gene (6 bases). The CDR3 is made up of 13 amino acids. Germline CDR1 and CDR2: MNHEY and SVGAGI. Between the trimmed V and J ends, which lost 5 bases and 4 bases, there was a span of 9 bases.

V and J are TRBV9 and TRBJ2-5; tentatively, D is TRBD1 or TRBD2 (5 bases each). CDR1 SGDLS and CDR2 YYNGEE come from the germline V gene. V was shortened by 2 bases and J by 1 base, with 12 bases between the two germline ends. The CDR3 spans 15 residues. The CDR3 sequence is CASSVLGATQETQYF. The CDR3 DNA reads TGTGCCAGCAGCGTCCTCGGGGCGACCCAAGAGACCCAGTACTTC.

The chain uses TRBV28 and TRBJ2-1; no clear D gene. Trimming pared 8 bases from V and 0 bases from J, leaving 11 bases between. This CDR3 spans 14 amino acids. Germline V gene data show CDR1 as MDHEN and CDR2 as SYDVKM. The CDR3 protein is CASSNHSSYNEQFF. CDR3 nucleotides: TGTGCCAGCTCGAACCATAGCTCCTACAATGAGCAGTTCTTC.

This sequence joins TRBV5-1 and TRBJ2-7, with 7 bases fitting TRBD1. Trimming cost V 5 bases and J 4 bases; bases outside gene matches: 3. Germline V gives CDR1 SGHRS, CDR2 YFSETQ. The CDR3 is made up of 12 amino acids. The CDR3 spells CASSWDSYEQYF. CDR3 sequence (DNA): TGCGCCAGCAGTTGGGACAGTTACGAGCAGTACTTC.

CDR3 sequence: CATADREDQPQHF. CDR3 coding DNA: TGTGCCACCGCGGACAGGGAGGATCAGCCCCAGCATTTT. The chain carries TRBV10-3 and TRBJ1-5; 8 bases fit TRBD1. Germline loops: CDR1 ENHRY, CDR2 SYGVKD. The CDR3 covers 13 residues. The junction had 7 bases not matched to a gene; V was cut back by 10 bases and J by 5 bases.